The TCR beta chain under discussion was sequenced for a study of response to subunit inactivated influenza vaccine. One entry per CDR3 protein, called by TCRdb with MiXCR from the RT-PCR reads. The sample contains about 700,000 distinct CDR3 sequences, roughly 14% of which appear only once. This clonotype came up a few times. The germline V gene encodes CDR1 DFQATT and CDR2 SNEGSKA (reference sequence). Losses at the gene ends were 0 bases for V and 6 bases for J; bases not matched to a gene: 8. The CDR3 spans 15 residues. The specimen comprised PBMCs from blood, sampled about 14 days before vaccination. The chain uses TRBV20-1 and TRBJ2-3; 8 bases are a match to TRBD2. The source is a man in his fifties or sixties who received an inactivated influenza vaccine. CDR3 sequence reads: CSARDTTSGLDTQYF. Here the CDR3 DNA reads TGCAGTGCTAGAGATACCACTAGCGGCCTTGATACGCAGTATTTT.